What follows are 14 T cell receptor beta chains derived from one specimen sequenced in a study of tumor-infiltrating lymphocytes in primary liver carcinoma. Blood RNA originated from unsorted whole blood, with germline DNA additionally extracted. With a constant-region primer, TCR beta cDNA was made from around 520 ng of total RNA. It was through three nested multiplex PCR rounds of slightly modified ARM-PCR that TCR beta libraries arose. The first two PCR rounds, around 11 cycles each, used TRBV1-TRBV30 forward primers and a C-beta reverse primer. Via MiXCR, TCRdb re-called the multiplex PCR reads, giving one row per CDR3 protein. The table lists 310,000 or so distinct CDR3 sequences, roughly three fifths of them singletons. The sequenced sample was peripheral blood. The receptors were sampled from a woman aged 25-40 years with primary liver carcinoma and hepatitis B virus infection.

Comment on this clonotype: The junction and the germline gene differ at one end; a read error may be behind it. This chain uses TRBV12-3 or TRBV12-4 with TRBJ2-7; D not certain. The CDR3 spans 15 residues. CDR3 protein: CASSLGRARVYDQYF. The CDR3 coding sequence is TGTGCCAGCAGTTTAGGTAGGGCACGGGTCTACGATCAGTACTTC.

The rearrangement uses TRBV12-3 or TRBV12-4 and TRBJ2-1, with 11 bases matching TRBD2. Trimming took 7 bases from V and 12 from J; bases not matched to a gene: 8. This CDR3 spans 13 amino acids. The CDR3, as DNA: TGTGCCAGCACTATACTAGCGGGGGAGTTGCAGTTCTTC. As protein: CASTILAGELQFF.

This clonotype appeared many times. The chain has TRBV11-2 and TRBJ2-1, with D perhaps given as TRBD1 or TRBD2 (5 bases each). Trimming removed 5 bases at V and 5 bases at J, with 16 bases between. The CDR3 runs 15 residues. From germline, CDR1 is SGHAT and CDR2 FQNNGV. DNA for the CDR3: TGTGCCAGCAGCCCCATGGAGAGGGGCCACAATGAGCAGTTCTTC. Translating gives CASSPMERGHNEQFF.

CDR3 DNA: TGTGCCAACAATTCCGTGGGGAGCAAAAACATTCAGTACTTC. Encoded protein: CANNSVGSKNIQYF. V and J are TRBV6-5 and TRBJ2-4; TRBD2 is a possible D gene (5 bases). The CDR3 consists of 14 residues. Germline CDR1 reads MNHEY; CDR2 reads SVGAGI. V gave up 10 bases and J gave up 3 bases, with 16 bases separating them.

This clonotype was observed at least ten times. V and J are TRBV6-1 and TRBJ2-5; 10 bases fit TRBD1. Germline V gene lookup returns CDR1 MNHNS and CDR2 SASEGT. V shed 8 bases, J shed 5 bases, and the junction held 8 bases outside the gene matches. CDR3 length: 14 residues. CDR3: CASVDRGRAETQYF. The CDR3 nucleotides are TGTGCCAGCGTAGACAGGGGGCGCGCGGAGACCCAGTACTTC.

This clonotype was seen more than once but under ten times. J is TRBJ2-1 and V is TRBV7-9; TRBD1 or TRBD2 may be the D gene (6 bases each). The CDR3 extends over 13 amino acids. Germline V gene sequence: CDR1 SEHNR, CDR2 FQNEAQ (reference sequence). V was pared by 4 bases and J by 4 bases, with 8 bases between. CDR3 sequence (DNA): TGTGCCAGCAGCTCGGGGGCATACAATGAGCAGTTCTTC. It codes for CASSSGAYNEQFF.

This clonotype was observed many times. The rearrangement links TRBV29-1 to TRBJ1-2; D might be TRBD1 (5 bases). Germline V gene sequence: CDR1 SQVTM, CDR2 ANQGSEA. V gave up 5 bases and J gave up 0 bases, with 10 bases separating them. The CDR3 spans 13 residues. The CDR3 is CSVSRDTNYGYTF. DNA of the CDR3: TGCAGCGTTAGCAGGGATACTAACTATGGCTACACCTTC.

With respect to this clonotype: Just one base apart from a much larger clone, this may be a read error. The gene calls are TRBV6-1 and TRBJ1-1, with D unresolved. This CDR3 is built from 10 residues. Germline V lookup: CDR1 MNHNS, CDR2 SASEGT. The DNA for the CDR3 is TGTTCCACCCGGGACACTGAAGCTTTCTTT. This gives the protein CSTRDTEAFF.

With regard to this clonotype: With a much larger clone just one base away, this may be a read error. The rearrangement uses TRBV6-1 and TRBJ2-7, with D possibly being TRBD2 (6 bases). Germline CDR1 reads MNHNS; CDR2 reads SASEGT. CDR3 length: 13 residues. The V and J ends lost 6 bases and 3 bases respectively, with 12 bases between them. The CDR3 nucleotides read TGTGCCAGCAGCGTCGGACTACGCTACGAGCAGTACTTC. Translated: CASSVGLRYEQYF.

The table lists this clonotype with many counts. The chain has TRBV4-2 and TRBJ2-1; 10 nucleotides line up with TRBD2. V trimming: 6 bases; J trimming: 9 bases; junction bases outside the gene matches: 11. From germline, CDR1 is LGHNA and CDR2 YNFKEQ. The CDR3 runs to 15 residues. CDR3 sequence: CASSLGLAGVSEQFF. Here the CDR3 DNA reads TGTGCCAGCAGTTTAGGGCTAGCGGGAGTATCTGAGCAGTTCTTC.

On this clonotype: This CDR3 is missing its conserved last phenylalanine or tryptophan, likely due to a read error. The genes are TRBV6-2 or TRBV6-3 and TRBJ2-1, with D unclear. Trimming pared 0 bases from V and 0 bases from J, leaving 9 bases between. The CDR3 is made up of 16 amino acids. Germline assignment: CDR1 MNHEY and CDR2 SVGEGT. The CDR3 DNA reads as TGTGCCAGCAGTTACTCGATTGTTGGCTCCTACAATGAGCAGTTCTCC. The encoded protein is CASSYSIVGSYNEQFS.

A few counts support this clonotype. The V call is TRBV10-3, the J call TRBJ1-3; D unclear. Trimming took off 6 bases at V and 0 bases at J, with 6 bases between the two ends. The germline CDR1 and CDR2 sequences are ENHRY and SYGVKD. This CDR3 comprises 13 residues. This CDR3 reads CAISAFSGNTIYF. CDR3 nucleotides: TGTGCCATCAGCGCATTCTCTGGAAACACCATATATTTT.

The chain couples TRBV2 to TRBJ2-7, with 11 bases lining up with TRBD1. Germline V gene data show CDR1 as SNHLY and CDR2 as FYNNEI. The CDR3 spans 13 residues. V trimming: 6 bases; J trimming: 4 bases; junction bases outside the gene matches: 2. The CDR3 DNA reads TGTGCCAGCAGCGGGACAGGGGGATACGAGCAGTACTTC. Protein: CASSGTGGYEQYF.

Comment on this clonotype: A read error may explain this, as a much larger clone is one base away. The chain joins TRBV12-3 or TRBV12-4 to TRBJ2-6; D is possibly TRBD2 (5 bases). This CDR3 comprises 15 residues. The CDR3 DNA follows: TGTGTCAGCATTAAAGGGAGCTCTGGGGCCAACGTCCTGACTTTC. Protein product: CVSIKGSSGANVLTF.